The 10 T cell receptor beta chains given below trace back to one sample, sequenced in a study of blood T cell repertoires in COVID-19. Libraries were prepared by immunoSEQ multiplex PCR; TCRdb keeps only in-frame clonotypes and omits some of them. The table includes under 150,000 clones, approximately 84% detected once. Source material: peripheral blood. The origin of the receptors is a man aged 65-85 years with active or convalescent COVID-19.

The chain is built from TRBV28 and TRBJ1-2, with a weak D call TRBD1 (6 bases). Germline assignment: CDR1 MDHEN and CDR2 SYDVKM. Trimming shortened V by 10 bases and J by 9 bases, and 18 bases separated the two germline ends. CDR3 size: 12 residues. The CDR3 protein is CATQGLGGSYTF. The CDR3 coding sequence is TGTGCCACTCAGGGGTTGGGTGGTAGCTACACCTTC.

There are a few counts of this clone. This chain connects TRBV19 to TRBJ2-1; tentatively, D is TRBD1 (6 bases). The CDR3 sequence is 13 residues long. V lost 5 bases and J lost 5, with 10 bases in between. CDR1 is LNHDA and CDR2 is SQIVND in the germline V gene (reference sequence). The CDR3 region is CASSWDINNEQFF. The DNA for the CDR3 is TGTGCCAGTAGTTGGGACATAAACAATGAGCAGTTCTTC.

The rearrangement uses TRBV19 and TRBJ2-3, with 13 bases lining up with TRBD2. Trimming at V came to 9 bases and at J to 4 bases, leaving 7 bases not matched to a gene. The germline gives CDR1 LNHDA, CDR2 SQIVND (reference sequence). This CDR3 has 15 amino acids. The CDR3: CASHRTSGSSDTQYF. In DNA, the CDR3 is TGTGCCAGCCACAGGACTAGCGGGAGTTCAGATACGCAGTATTTT.

This chain links TRBV5-8 with TRBJ2-3, with TRBD2 identical over 9 bases. The CDR3 has 15 residues. J gave up 2 bases and V 2 bases, and 3 bases lay outside the gene matches. From germline, CDR1 is SGHTS and CDR2 YDEGEE. This CDR3 reads CASSFLAGHTDTQYF. DNA of the CDR3: TGTGCCAGCAGCTTCCTAGCGGGGCACACAGATACGCAGTATTTT.

The chain joins TRBV2 to TRBJ1-5; 8 bases are shared with TRBD1. The CDR3 is 16 residues long. Germline lookup yields CDR1 SNHLY and CDR2 FYNNEI. V trimming: 4 bases; J trimming: 7 bases; junction bases outside the gene matches: 12. The CDR3 reads CASSAIPGAGGQPQHF. The DNA of the CDR3 is TGTGCCAGCAGTGCAATCCCAGGGGCAGGGGGCCAGCCCCAGCATTTT.

This clone was recorded once. The rearrangement uses TRBV19 and TRBJ2-3; 11 bases line up with TRBD1. V shed 6 bases and J 4 bases; nucleotides not matched to a gene: 3. This CDR3 is built from 14 residues. Germline V CDR1 and CDR2: LNHDA, SQIVND (reference sequence). The CDR3 is CASRDRGRADTQYF. The CDR3 coding sequence is TGTGCCAGTAGGGACAGGGGGCGCGCAGATACGCAGTATTTT.

This chain uses TRBV5-6 with TRBJ1-2; 8 bases align to TRBD1. Per the germline V gene, CDR1 is SGHDT and CDR2 is YYEEEE. There are 14 residues in the CDR3. With 0 bases clipped from V and 4 bases from J, the junction kept 2 bases outside the gene matches. The CDR3 loop is CASSLGTGPYGYTF. The CDR3 DNA reads TGTGCCAGCAGCTTGGGGACAGGGCCCTATGGCTACACCTTC. Drawing the rest from reference TRBV5-6 and TRBJ1-2, the complete variable domain is DAGVTQSPTHLIKTRGQQVTLRCSPKSGHDTVSWYQQALGQGPQFIFQYYEEEERQRGNFPDRFSGHQFPNYSSELNVNALLLGDSALYLCASSLGTGPYGYTFGSGTRLTVV.

The chain uses TRBV7-9 and TRBJ2-7, with TRBD2 as a possible D gene (5 bases). V lost 2 bases and J 3 bases, leaving 11 bases between the germline ends. Germline V lookup: CDR1 SEHNR, CDR2 FQNEAQ (reference sequence). This CDR3 contains 14 residues. In DNA, the CDR3 is TGTGCCAGCAGCTTAAGAGGCGGGTTCTACGAGCAGTACTTC. Encoded protein: CASSLRGGFYEQYF.

The chain employs TRBV5-1 and TRBJ1-2; D ambiguous. This CDR3 has 11 residues. Germline values: CDR1 SGHRS, CDR2 YFSETQ. Trimming left V 3 bases short and J 5 bases short, with 5 bases between. In DNA form, the CDR3 reads TGCGCCAGCAGCTCAGGTTATGGCTACACCTTC. Its protein is CASSSGYGYTF.

The V gene is TRBV7-6, the J gene TRBJ2-7; the D is unclear. Germline V CDR1 and CDR2: SGHVS, FNYEAQ. This CDR3 comprises 13 residues. With 5 bases removed from V and 6 bases from J, the gap between germline ends came to 14 bases. CDR3 in DNA: TGTGCCAGCAGCAATCGAGGAAACGGCGAGCAGTACTTC. Protein product: CASSNRGNGEQYF.